These 5 T cell receptor beta chains were all obtained from the same sample, sequenced in a study of CD8 T cells in Susac syndrome. An amount of RNA that ranged from roughly 0.45 to 1 ug was reverse transcribed with random hexamers. TCRdb redid the calling of the immunoSEQ multiplex PCR reads with MiXCR, one entry per CDR3 protein. Altogether fewer than 85,000 distinct CDR3 sequences are present, less than 95% being singletons, with the ten largest covering under 0.5%. Sequencing input: CD8+ T cells from PBMCs. These receptors originate from a human donor with multiple sclerosis.

The chain carries TRBV29-1 and TRBJ2-1; TRBD2 is a possible D gene (5 bases). V was shortened by 0 bases and J by 8 bases, with 11 bases between the two germline ends. The germline V gene encodes CDR1 SQVTM and CDR2 ANQGSEA. CDR3 length equals 13 residues. The DNA for the CDR3 is TGCAGCGTTGAAGATTTAGGGAGCGATGAGCAGTTCTTC. It encodes CSVEDLGSDEQFF.

This chain links TRBV29-1 with TRBJ2-7, with 7 bases aligning to TRBD1. Trimming removed 3 bases from V and 3 bases from J; junction bases left unmatched: 5. Germline V CDR1 and CDR2: SQVTM, ANQGSEA. This CDR3 comprises 13 residues. The CDR3 region has the DNA TGCAGCGTTGATTTCGCAGGGGGCTACGAGCAGTACTTC. Its translation is CSVDFAGGYEQYF.

The V and J genes are TRBV5-4 and TRBJ1-2; perhaps TRBD1 as D (5 bases). V was cut by 0 bases and J by 5 bases, with 8 bases left in between. Germline V gives CDR1 SGHNT, CDR2 YYREEE (reference sequence). The CDR3 extends over 13 amino acids. CDR3 in amino acids: CASSLGTPYGYTF. The CDR3 nucleotides are TGTGCCAGCAGCTTGGGGACACCTTATGGCTACACCTTC.

The V and J genes are TRBV19 and TRBJ2-5, with D possibly called TRBD1 or TRBD2 (5 bases each). Looked up from germline, CDR1 is LNHDA and CDR2 is SQIVND (reference sequence). The CDR3 length is 13 residues. V dropped 5 bases and J dropped 1 base, with 8 bases sitting between them. The CDR3 sequence: CASSGTPQETQYF. The CDR3, as DNA: TGTGCCAGTAGTGGGACCCCCCAAGAGACCCAGTACTTC.

V and J are TRBV7-9 and TRBJ2-7; TRBD2 matches 13 bases. CDR1 is SEHNR and CDR2 is FQNEAQ in the germline V gene (reference sequence). The length of the CDR3 is 14 residues. V gave up 4 bases and J gave up 7 bases; unmatched junction bases: 4. The CDR3 loop is CASSSGTSGNEQYF. The DNA of the CDR3 is TGTGCCAGCAGCTCCGGGACTAGCGGGAATGAGCAGTACTTC. Together with reference TRBV7-9 and TRBJ2-7, the CDR3 gives the full variable domain: DTGVSQNPRHKITKRGQNVTFRCDPISEHNRLYWYRQTLGQGPEFLTYFQNEAQLEKSRLLSDRFSAERPKGSFSTLEIQRTEQGDSAMYLCASSSGTSGNEQYFGPGTRLTVT.